This TCR beta chain was retrieved from a study of PD-1 blockade in classical Hodgkin lymphoma. General study results and limits: A significant rise in TCR diversity by C4D1 was seen for CD4+ but not CD8+ cells.

Each patient experienced a relapse that followed autologous stem cell transplantation, and brentuximab vedotin exposure varied. The patients, who had relapsed/refractory classical Hodgkin lymphoma, achieved best responses of complete response, partial response or progressive disease. The CDR3 has 15 residues. With 0 bases clipped from V and 3 bases from J, the junction kept 5 bases outside the gene matches. Germline lookup yields CDR1 WNHNN and CDR2 SYGVQD (reference sequence). Measured with immunoSEQ multiplex PCR; TCRdb has only the in-frame clones, and not every one. The table includes about 98,000 clones, over 85% detected once. With respect to this clone: Its matching antigen is unknown.

The TCR comes from a human donor with classical Hodgkin lymphoma. The rearrangement joins TRBV10-1 to TRBJ2-7; 7 bases line up with TRBD2. Sequencing was performed on peripheral blood mononuclear cells (PBMCs), taken at baseline. For the CDR3, the DNA is TGCGCCAGCAGTGAGTCGTTAGCGGGCCGCTACGAGCAGTACTTC. This gives the protein CASSESLAGRYEQYF.